This T cell receptor (beta chain) stems from a study of PD-1 blockade in classical Hodgkin lymphoma. Time point meaning: newly diagnosed, previously untreated cHL patient sample. Investigators turned to newly diagnosed, untreated classical Hodgkin lymphoma PBMCs for comparison. Profiled with immunoSEQ multiplex PCR; TCRdb holds only in-frame clones, not every one. This sample carries fewer than 35,000 clones, 85% to 95% of them seen once, and the ten largest clones take about 2.5%. The sample was peripheral blood mononuclear cells (PBMCs). The receptor comes from a human donor with classical Hodgkin lymphoma.

CDR3: CAISEGRGRTDTQYF. CDR3 bases: TGTGCCATCAGTGAGGGCAGGGGGAGGACAGATACGCAGTATTTT. V and J are TRBV10-3 and TRBJ2-3; tentative D call: TRBD1 (7 bases). Germline-derived CDR1 and CDR2 are ENHRY and SYGVKD. Trimming removed 2 bases at V and 3 bases at J, with 12 bases between. The CDR3 length is 15 residues.